The sequence of this T cell receptor beta chain was determined in a study of CD8 T cells in Susac syndrome. Points from the study as a whole: The study conceded that its TCR sequencing and HLA analysis involved relatively few individuals.

The study sequenced TCR beta in blood CD8+ and CD4+ T cells. It was treatment-naive patients with stable or active relapsing-remitting disease who made up the multiple sclerosis controls. RNA in amounts of about 0.5 to 1 ug was reverse transcribed with random hexamers. The CDR3 of TCR beta was amplified by immunoSEQ multiplex PCR across 54 Vbeta and 13 Jbeta. One entry per CDR3 protein, called by TCRdb with MiXCR from the immunoSEQ multiplex PCR reads. The sample yields about 300,000 distinct CDR3 sequences, approximately 90% seen once. As to this clonotype: The antigen is unknown.

V gave up 6 bases and J gave up 1 base, with 9 bases separating them. The CDR3 runs 13 residues. Germline V CDR1 and CDR2: MNHEY, SVGEGT. This chain uses TRBV6-2 or TRBV6-3 with TRBJ1-1, with D possibly matching TRBD1 (6 bases). Sequenced sample: CD4+ T cells from PBMCs. This clonotype originated in a human donor with multiple sclerosis. Here the CDR3 DNA reads TGTGCCAGCAGAAAACAGGGGAACACTGAAGCTTTCTTT. This encodes CASRKQGNTEAFF.